A single sample is the source of the 18 T cell receptor beta chains below, sequenced in a study of PD-1 blockade in classical Hodgkin lymphoma. The data were produced by immunoSEQ multiplex PCR, yet TCRdb's version contains in-frame clones alone and is incomplete. The sample has roughly 140,000 clones; 78% are singletons. Every one of the patients relapsed after autologous stem cell transplantation (brentuximab vedotin exposure was variable). Sample: peripheral blood mononuclear cells (PBMCs), taken before the second cycle of nivolumab. The receptors here all came from a human donor with classical Hodgkin lymphoma.

This clone occurred a few times. V is TRBV10-3 and J is TRBJ1-1; 10 bases line up with TRBD1. The ends lost 4 bases at V and 3 bases at J; junction bases unmatched: 2. The CDR3 is made up of 14 amino acids. Germline V gene data show CDR1 as ENHRY and CDR2 as SYGVKD. DNA of the CDR3: TGTGCCATCAGTGTAGGACAGGGGGACACTGAAGCTTTCTTT. Protein product: CAISVGQGDTEAFF.

The rearrangement joins TRBV19 to TRBJ2-5, with TRBD2 identical over 9 bases. This CDR3 spans 15 amino acids. V gave up 4 bases and J gave up 4 bases; unmatched junction bases: 7. The germline V gene encodes CDR1 LNHDA and CDR2 SQIVND (reference sequence). The chain's CDR3 is CASSTASGAGETQYF. In nucleotides, the CDR3 is TGTGCCAGTAGTACGGCTAGCGGGGCCGGAGAGACCCAGTACTTC.

V is TRBV7-9 and J is TRBJ1-1; TRBD1 agrees at 9 bases. This CDR3 comprises 17 residues. Germline CDR1 and CDR2: SEHNR and FQNEAQ (reference sequence). V dropped 1 base and J dropped 5; count of bases not matched to a gene: 11. CDR3 residues: CASSLGNRDREGTEAFF. The CDR3 DNA reads TGTGCCAGCAGCTTAGGAAACCGGGACAGGGAGGGAACTGAAGCTTTCTTT.

This clone was seen just once. The rearrangement joins TRBV28 to TRBJ1-4, with D perhaps TRBD1 (5 bases). The ends were cut back, 10 bases at V and 3 bases at J, with 18 bases in the middle. Germline CDR1 reads MDHEN; CDR2 reads SYDVKM. The CDR3 length is 15 residues. This chain's CDR3 is CATRPGPGSNEKLFF. In nucleotides, the CDR3 is TGTGCCACCAGACCGGGGCCAGGGTCTAATGAAAAACTGTTTTTT.

The chain recombines TRBV27 with TRBJ2-5; tentatively, D is TRBD2 (7 bases). The CDR3 totals 16 residues. Looked up from germline, CDR1 is MNHEY and CDR2 is SMNVEV (reference sequence). V was cut by 5 bases and J by 1 base, with 17 bases left in between. The CDR3 spells CASSEFRGAPQETQYF. The CDR3 DNA sequence: TGTGCCAGCAGTGAGTTCCGGGGGGCCCCCCAAGAGACCCAGTACTTC.

This chain links TRBV7-2 with TRBJ2-2; D may match TRBD1 or TRBD2 (6 bases each). The germline gives CDR1 SGHTA, CDR2 FQGNSA. V lost 3 bases to trimming and J lost 0 bases, with 8 bases between them. The CDR3 is 15 residues long. CDR3 residues: CASSFGGPNTGELFF. The CDR3 DNA follows: TGTGCCAGCAGCTTTGGGGGGCCGAACACCGGGGAGCTGTTTTTT.

The chain links TRBV28 to TRBJ2-7; a weak D match, TRBD2 (7 bases). This CDR3 has 13 residues. V was trimmed by 6 bases and J by 3 bases, leaving 12 bases between them. Germline V gene data show CDR1 as MDHEN and CDR2 as SYDVKM. The CDR3: CASRIGGVYEQYF. Written as DNA, the CDR3 is TGTGCCAGCAGGATAGGGGGGGTCTACGAGCAGTACTTC.

This clone was seen a few times. The chain's CDR3 is CASTSDRGDTQYF. The DNA for the CDR3 is TGTGCCAGCACCTCGGACAGGGGGGATACGCAGTATTTT. This rearrangement joins TRBV2 to TRBJ2-3; 10 positions agree with TRBD1. The germline CDR1 and CDR2 sequences are SNHLY and FYNNEI. V lost 7 bases to trimming and J lost 6 bases; unmatched junction nucleotides: 4. The CDR3 is 13 residues long. Looking up the rest from reference TRBV2 and TRBJ2-3 gives the full variable domain: EPEVTQTPSHQVTQMGQEVILRCVPISNHLYFYWYRQILGQKVEFLVSFYNNEISEKSEIFDDQFSVERPDGSNFTLKIRSTKLEDSAMYFCASTSDRGDTQYFGPGTRLTVL.

A remark on this clone: One end of the junction is discordant with germline, which a read error may explain. V is TRBV6-5 and J is TRBJ1-1; weak D call: TRBD1 (6 bases). This CDR3 comprises 14 residues. Germline lookup yields CDR1 MNHEY and CDR2 SVGAGI. The CDR3 loop reads CASRITGMKTEAFF. CDR3 DNA: TGTGCCAGCAGAATTACAGGGATGAAAACTGAAGCTTTCTTT.

J is TRBJ2-2 and V is TRBV12-1; the table names TRBD1, a call not compared with the DNA. TRBV12-1 is described as a pseudogene. CDR3 length: 17 residues. The CDR3 sequence is CASSFARTGGLTGELFF. CDR3 nucleotide sequence: TGTGCCAGCAGCTTTGCGAGGACAGGGGGACTCACCGGGGAGCTGTTTTTT.

J is TRBJ1-1 and V is TRBV19; D call uncertain. The germline gives CDR1 LNHDA, CDR2 SQIVND (reference sequence). This CDR3 region has 12 residues. Trimming took off 7 bases at V and 5 bases at J, with 11 bases between the two ends. The CDR3 DNA sequence: TGTGCCAGTACCAAGAGGGATACTGAAGCTTTCTTT. Amino acids: CASTKRDTEAFF.

This sequence joins TRBV28 and TRBJ1-1, with D possibly being TRBD1 (6 bases). V was pared by 2 bases and J by 5 bases, with 18 bases between. CDR1 and CDR2 (germline): MDHEN, SYDVKM. This CDR3 contains 16 residues. CDR3 coding DNA: TGTGCCAGCAGTTTAAGGGCCGCTTGGGGGCTTACTGAAGCTTTCTTT. Translating it yields CASSLRAAWGLTEAFF.

The gene calls are TRBV27 and TRBJ2-3, with 12 bases lining up with TRBD2. The CDR3 contains 15 residues. The germline CDR1 and CDR2 sequences are MNHEY and SMNVEV (reference sequence). V lost 3 bases to trimming and J lost 6 bases; unmatched junction nucleotides: 4. This CDR3 is CASSFSGLAGDTQYF. CDR3 in DNA: TGTGCCAGCAGTTTTTCCGGACTAGCGGGGGATACGCAGTATTTT.

V is TRBV6-5 and J is TRBJ2-4; D not certain. CDR1 and CDR2 from the germline V gene are MNHEY and SVGAGI. The CDR3 is made up of 15 amino acids. The V end was cut by 0 bases, the J end by 5 bases, with 11 bases between. The CDR3 reads CASSYSYRVENIQYF. In DNA, the CDR3 is TGTGCCAGCAGTTACTCGTATAGGGTAGAAAACATTCAGTACTTC.

The V and J genes are TRBV2 and TRBJ2-3; no clear D. V lost 4 bases and J lost 0, with 11 bases in between. This CDR3 is 15 amino acids long. In germline, CDR1 is SNHLY, CDR2 FYNNEI. Here the CDR3 DNA reads TGTGCCAGCAGTGGAGTGAGCCTTAGCACAGATACGCAGTATTTT. Translated, it gives CASSGVSLSTDTQYF.

The chain uses TRBV4-1 and TRBJ1-4; TRBD1 is a possible D gene (5 bases). V was pared by 4 bases and J by 0 bases, with 9 bases between. This CDR3 comprises 15 residues. The germline V gene encodes CDR1 MGHRA and CDR2 YSYEKL. The CDR3 loop reads CASSPLTATNEKLFF. The CDR3 region has the DNA TGCGCCAGCAGCCCGTTGACAGCAACTAATGAAAAACTGTTTTTT.

The chain links TRBV18 to TRBJ2-7, with D possibly being TRBD2 (5 bases). This CDR3 is 15 amino acids long. Germline V gene sequence: CDR1 KGHSH, CDR2 LQKENI. V was shortened by 2 bases and J by 1 base, with 12 bases between the two germline ends. The CDR3 spells CASSPRTGISYEQYF. The CDR3 region has the DNA TGTGCCAGCTCACCAAGGACTGGGATTTCCTACGAGCAGTACTTC.

The chain has TRBV27 and TRBJ2-2, with 7 bases identical to TRBD1. The CDR3 contains 14 residues. Trimming removed 6 bases from V and 3 bases from J; junction bases left unmatched: 4. In germline, CDR1 is MNHEY, CDR2 SMNVEV (reference sequence). The CDR3 nucleotides read TGTGCCAGCAGGTCGGGACAGTACACCGGGGAGCTGTTTTTT. This codes for CASRSGQYTGELFF.